This paragraph reports one T cell receptor beta chain. The antigen remains unidentified. One junction end disagrees with the germline gene, perhaps due to a read error. No cell sorting was done before RNA was extracted from the tissue. Distant lung tissue was collected more than 3 cm away from the tumor edge. Donors were chemotherapy-naive, newly diagnosed lung cancer surgical patients in China, August–late 2014. A modified ARM-PCR protocol with three rounds of nested PCR amplified TCRbeta. A single record per CDR3 protein comes from TCRdb applying MiXCR to the multiplex PCR reads. The sample holds 75,000 to 80,000 distinct CDR3 sequences, over 60% seen once. The CDR3 has 13 amino acids. Per the germline V gene, CDR1 is SGHAT and CDR2 is FQNNGV. The data were obtained in a study of tumor and adjacent non-tumor tissue in lung cancer. Whole-study context: Patients comprised eleven to twelve adenocarcinoma, a couple of squamous cell carcinoma and 1 small cell lung cancer. Study findings and constraints: In normal lung, the top 100 clones were significantly more dominant than in tumor. Significantly higher TCR diversity was found in tumor than normal lung.

This chain links TRBV11-2 with TRBJ1-1; the D is unclear. Sequencing used distant non-tumor lung tissue. The TCR comes from a man between 65 and 79 years old with non-small cell lung cancer. The CDR3 DNA reads TGTGCCAGCAACTTAGCGACACCCGATAAACATCTCTTT. Translating gives CASNLATPDKHLF.